The 27 T cell receptor beta chains below all came from one sample that was sequenced in a study of CD8 T cells in Susac syndrome. Random hexamers primed reverse transcription of about 0.5 to 1 ug RNA. TCRdb independently ran MiXCR on the immunoSEQ multiplex PCR reads; one entry per CDR3 protein. The table shows 400,000 or so distinct CDR3 sequences, with 85% to 90% occurring only once. Specimen: CD8+ T cells from PBMCs. The receptors derive from a human donor with multiple sclerosis.

The J gene is TRBJ1-1, the V gene TRBV4-1, with D uncertain. Per the germline V gene, CDR1 is MGHRA and CDR2 is YSYEKL. This CDR3 region has 14 residues. V lost 0 bases, J lost 6 bases, and 11 bases lay in between. The CDR3 spells CASSQDLRPSEAFF. The DNA for the CDR3 is TGCGCCAGCAGCCAAGATTTGAGGCCCTCTGAAGCTTTCTTT.

The V gene is TRBV12-3 or TRBV12-4, the J gene TRBJ1-1; 12 bases map to TRBD1. V trimming: 6 bases; J trimming: 7 bases; junction bases outside the gene matches: 6. The CDR3 has 14 amino acids. Here the CDR3 reads CASSDRDRGLEAFF. The CDR3 nucleotides are TGTGCCAGCAGCGACAGGGACAGGGGGCTTGAAGCTTTCTTT.

The CDR3 coding sequence is TGTGCCAGCAGTTATCAGGGACTTACCTACACGCAGTATTTT. Its translation is CASSYQGLTYTQYF. J is TRBJ2-3 and V is TRBV6-5; TRBD2 might be the D (6 bases). Germline V lookup: CDR1 MNHEY, CDR2 SVGAGI. Between the trimmed V and J ends, which lost 3 bases and 9 bases, there was a span of 16 bases. The CDR3 has 14 residues.

The chain carries TRBV6-5 and TRBJ2-7; D gene ambiguous. This CDR3 comprises 13 residues. Trimming took off 6 bases at V and 4 bases at J, with 13 bases between the two ends. Germline V gives CDR1 MNHEY, CDR2 SVGAGI. CDR3 sequence: CASSLQAPYEQYF. DNA of the CDR3: TGTGCCAGCAGCCTCCAGGCACCATACGAGCAGTACTTC.

The V gene is TRBV30, the J gene TRBJ2-1; a weak D match, TRBD1 (6 bases). This CDR3 has 16 residues. The V end was cut by 0 bases, the J end by 7 bases, with 19 bases between. Germline V gene data show CDR1 as GTSNPN and CDR2 as SVGIG (reference sequence). The CDR3, as DNA: TGTGCCTGGAGTGTTCGTCCTACTCAACAGGGAAATGAGCAGTTCTTC. It codes for CAWSVRPTQQGNEQFF.

The CDR3 sequence: CASSTSGITDTQYF. CDR3 DNA sequence: TGTGCCAGCAGTACTAGCGGGATAACAGATACGCAGTATTTT. V is TRBV12-3 or TRBV12-4 and J is TRBJ2-3; TRBD2 matches 10 bases. Trimming at V came to 5 bases and at J to 3 bases, leaving 2 bases not matched to a gene. The CDR3 runs to 14 residues.

The V and J genes are TRBV6-1 and TRBJ1-1, with no clear D. Trimming cost V 5 bases and J 3 bases, with 16 bases left between them. The CDR3 extends over 15 amino acids. The germline CDR1 and CDR2 sequences are MNHNS and SASEGT. CDR3 nucleotides: TGTGCCAGCAGTACACGGACGGTTGCGGACACTGAAGCTTTCTTT. Translation gives CASSTRTVADTEAFF.

The V call is TRBV27, the J call TRBJ2-2; 7 nucleotides agree with TRBD1. The CDR3 totals 14 residues. With V trimmed by 3 bases and J by 7 bases, 5 bases remained unmatched. Germline CDR1 is MNHEY and CDR2 is SMNVEV (reference sequence). CDR3 sequence: CASSLAQGDGELFF. In DNA, the CDR3 is TGTGCCAGCAGTTTGGCCCAGGGGGACGGGGAGCTGTTTTTT.

The genes are TRBV11-2 and TRBJ2-7; no clear D. Between the trimmed V and J ends, which lost 2 bases and 6 bases, there was a span of 11 bases. Germline V gives CDR1 SGHAT, CDR2 FQNNGV. The CDR3 runs to 13 residues. This CDR3 is CASSLSEVGEQYF. The CDR3 DNA reads TGTGCCAGCAGCTTATCCGAGGTGGGCGAGCAGTACTTC.

The rearrangement joins TRBV5-1 to TRBJ2-3; TRBD1 matches 7 bases. This CDR3 has 15 amino acids. Germline V CDR1 and CDR2: SGHRS, YFSETQ. With 4 bases clipped from V and 3 bases from J, the junction kept 8 bases outside the gene matches. CDR3 sequence reads: CASSHGQVNTDTQYF. CDR3 bases: TGCGCCAGCAGCCACGGACAGGTTAATACAGATACGCAGTATTTT.

V gene TRBV27 combines with J gene TRBJ2-7; perhaps TRBD2 as D (6 bases). The CDR3 length is 12 residues. Germline V lookup: CDR1 MNHEY, CDR2 SMNVEV (reference sequence). The V and J ends lost 2 bases and 5 bases respectively, with 7 bases between them. The CDR3 reads CASSLPGDEQYF. The CDR3 bases are TGTGCCAGCAGTTTACCGGGAGACGAGCAGTACTTC.

This rearrangement joins TRBV10-3 to TRBJ2-1; D is uncertain. This CDR3 region has 15 residues. Germline CDR1 is ENHRY and CDR2 is SYGVKD. V dropped 2 bases and J dropped 6 bases, with 14 bases sitting between them. The CDR3 DNA reads TGTGCCATCAGTGAGGGGGTGAATAGGTTCAATGAGCAGTTCTTC. It encodes CAISEGVNRFNEQFF.

The gene calls are TRBV7-9 and TRBJ2-2; D is unresolved. Trimming pared 11 bases from V and 4 bases from J, leaving 17 bases between. Germline V CDR1 and CDR2: SEHNR, FQNEAQ (reference sequence). The CDR3 loop spans 14 amino acids. The CDR3 DNA is TGTGCCTTTGGCACGGGCCCGAGCACCGGGGAGCTGTTTTTT. It codes for CAFGTGPSTGELFF.

This chain connects TRBV12-3 or TRBV12-4 to TRBJ1-1; no clear D gene. The length of the CDR3 is 14 residues. V lost 6 bases and J 0 bases, leaving 11 bases between the germline ends. CDR3 nucleotide sequence: TGTGCCAGCAGCATGGAGGAACTGAACACTGAAGCTTTCTTT. Protein product: CASSMEELNTEAFF.

The rearrangement joins TRBV27 to TRBJ2-2; 7 positions agree with TRBD2. The CDR3 is made up of 15 amino acids. Per the germline V gene, CDR1 is MNHEY and CDR2 is SMNVEV (reference sequence). The V and J ends lost 5 bases and 5 bases, in that order; junction bases with no gene match: 8. The CDR3 DNA reads as TGTGCCAGCAGTACTAGCGCCTCCGGTACCGGGGAGCTGTTTTTT. It translates to CASSTSASGTGELFF.

This chain uses TRBV12-3 or TRBV12-4 with TRBJ1-4; D call uncertain. The CDR3 loop spans 17 amino acids. The germline V and J ends were trimmed by 4 bases and 3 bases, with 18 bases remaining between them. The CDR3 protein is CASSSGEERVANEKLFF. As DNA, the CDR3 is TGTGCCAGCAGTTCCGGGGAGGAAAGGGTGGCTAATGAAAAACTGTTTTTT.

The chain has TRBV4-1 and TRBJ2-1; TRBD2 agrees at 7 bases. This CDR3 spans 16 amino acids. The V segment lost 0 bases and the J segment 10 bases; nucleotides outside the gene matches: 12. Germline CDR1 is MGHRA and CDR2 is YSYEKL. The DNA for the CDR3 is TGCGCCAGCAGCCAAGATAGTCTAGCGGTACCGATGGAGCAGTTCTTC. This encodes CASSQDSLAVPMEQFF.

V and J are TRBV10-2 and TRBJ2-7; the D is unclear. Germline CDR1 reads WSHSY; CDR2 reads SAAADI. V lost 7 bases, J lost 5 bases, and 15 bases lay in between. The CDR3 is made up of 13 amino acids. DNA of the CDR3: TGCGCCAGCACTTACAGCTTACCCAACGAGCAGTACTTC. Encoded protein: CASTYSLPNEQYF.

This chain joins TRBV4-1 and TRBJ1-2; no reliable D call. CDR1 is MGHRA, CDR2 YSYEKL, per germline. The CDR3 extends over 18 amino acids. Trimming took 0 bases from V and 4 from J, leaving 21 bases between them. Here the CDR3 reads CASSQDRGRSLGSYGYTF. In nucleotides, the CDR3 is TGCGCCAGCAGCCAAGATCGGGGTCGGAGTTTAGGGTCCTATGGCTACACCTTC.

The rearrangement joins TRBV27 to TRBJ2-3; unclear D gene. This CDR3 is 13 amino acids long. Germline V CDR1 and CDR2: MNHEY, SMNVEV (reference sequence). V was pared by 5 bases and J by 5 bases, with 11 bases between. The DNA for the CDR3 is TGTGCCAGCAGTCTCGCCTTTAAAGATACGCAGTATTTT. It is translated as CASSLAFKDTQYF.

This chain joins TRBV6-1 and TRBJ1-1, with D unresolved. The CDR3 sequence is 13 residues long. V lost 6 bases and J 0 bases, leaving 8 bases between the germline ends. CDR1 and CDR2 from the germline V gene are MNHNS and SASEGT. The CDR3 coding sequence is TGTGCCAGCAGAGGGCTGTTGAACACTGAAGCTTTCTTT. Residues: CASRGLLNTEAFF.

In this sample, this clonotype turned up once. The chain is built from TRBV28 and TRBJ1-2, with D possibly matching TRBD1 (6 bases). The V end lost 7 bases, the J end lost 4 bases, and 16 bases lay between the germline ends. Germline CDR1 and CDR2: MDHEN and SYDVKM. The CDR3 extends over 14 amino acids. CDR3 in amino acids: CASIGDTIPYGYTF. DNA for the CDR3: TGTGCCAGCATAGGGGACACCATACCCTATGGCTACACCTTC.

The DNA for the CDR3 is TGTGCCAGCAGTCAAGCCCACCACAGGGTAACCAAAAACATTCAGTACTTC. It codes for CASSQAHHRVTKNIQYF. This sequence joins TRBV28 and TRBJ2-4; a weak D match, TRBD1 (6 bases). This CDR3 is 17 amino acids long. Per the germline V gene, CDR1 is MDHEN and CDR2 is SYDVKM. V lost 5 bases to trimming and J lost 2 bases, with 19 bases between them.

This sequence joins TRBV20-1 and TRBJ2-3, with TRBD2 matching over 13 bases. This CDR3 contains 20 residues. V was clipped by 3 bases and J by 4 bases; unmatched bases: 19. Germline V lookup: CDR1 DFQATT, CDR2 SNEGSKA (reference sequence). This CDR3 is CSARSPGLAGSIPTSDTQYF. CDR3 coding DNA: TGCAGTGCTAGGTCTCCGGGACTAGCGGGGTCAATACCTACTTCAGATACGCAGTATTTT.

This clonotype occurred a few times. The chain has TRBV4-1 and TRBJ2-7, with D perhaps matching TRBD1 (6 bases). The CDR3 loop spans 15 amino acids. V lost 4 bases and J lost 5, with 18 bases in between. Germline assignment: CDR1 MGHRA and CDR2 YSYEKL. CDR3 sequence: CASSLQGREGNEQYF. CDR3 sequence (DNA): TGCGCCAGCAGCCTACAGGGCAGGGAAGGAAACGAGCAGTACTTC.

The chain joins TRBV25-1 to TRBJ2-5, with D tentatively TRBD1 or TRBD2 (5 bases each). Trimming took 8 bases from V and 2 from J, leaving 15 bases between them. The germline CDR1 and CDR2 sequences are MGHDK and SYGVNS. The CDR3 runs 14 residues. Here the CDR3 reads CASSPGAPQETQYF. In DNA form, the CDR3 reads TGTGCCAGCTCCCCCGGGGCGCCGCAAGAGACCCAGTACTTC. The full variable domain, rest sourced from reference TRBV25-1 and TRBJ2-5, is EADIYQTPRYLVIGTGKKITLECSQTMGHDKMYWYQQDPGMELHLIHYSYGVNSTEKGDLSSESTVSRIRTEHFPLTLESARPSHTSQYLCASSPGAPQETQYFGPGTRLLVL.

With respect to this clonotype: An end of the junction differs from the germline gene, which may be a read error. The V call is TRBV27, the J call TRBJ1-2; possible D gene TRBD1, 5 bases. The CDR3 runs 13 residues. Per germline, CDR1 MNHEY and CDR2 SMNVEV (reference sequence). CDR3 nucleotide sequence: TGTGCCAGCCGTTTGGGGGCTAACTATGGCTACACCTTC. It is translated as CASRLGANYGYTF.